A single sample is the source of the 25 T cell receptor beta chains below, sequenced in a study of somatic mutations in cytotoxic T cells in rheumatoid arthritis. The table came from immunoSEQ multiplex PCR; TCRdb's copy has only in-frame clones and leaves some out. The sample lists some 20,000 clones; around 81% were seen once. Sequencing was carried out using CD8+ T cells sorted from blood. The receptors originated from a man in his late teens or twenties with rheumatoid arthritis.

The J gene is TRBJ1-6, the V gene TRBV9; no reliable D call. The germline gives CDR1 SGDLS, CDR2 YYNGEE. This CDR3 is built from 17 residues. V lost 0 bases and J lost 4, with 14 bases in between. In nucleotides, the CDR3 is TGTGCCAGCAGCGTAGAGGCTAGACTTAAATATAATTCACCCCTCCACTTT. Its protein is CASSVEARLKYNSPLHF.

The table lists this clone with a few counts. CDR3 sequence reads: CASTRARGPSDTQYF. CDR3 nucleotides: TGTGCCAGCACCCGGGCGAGGGGGCCGTCAGATACGCAGTATTTT. V usage is TRBV4-2 and J usage is TRBJ2-3, with 7 bases identical to TRBD1. The CDR3 has 15 amino acids. Germline CDR1 LGHNA, CDR2 YNFKEQ. The V gene end was trimmed by 7 bases and the J gene end by 4 bases; junction bases not matched to a gene: 11.

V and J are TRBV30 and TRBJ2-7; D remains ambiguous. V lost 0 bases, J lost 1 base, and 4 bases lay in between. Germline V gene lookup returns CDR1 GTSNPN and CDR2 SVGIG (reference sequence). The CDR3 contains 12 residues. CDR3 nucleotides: TGTGCCTGGAGTGTTGCTTCCTACGAGCAGTACTTC. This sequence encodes CAWSVASYEQYF.

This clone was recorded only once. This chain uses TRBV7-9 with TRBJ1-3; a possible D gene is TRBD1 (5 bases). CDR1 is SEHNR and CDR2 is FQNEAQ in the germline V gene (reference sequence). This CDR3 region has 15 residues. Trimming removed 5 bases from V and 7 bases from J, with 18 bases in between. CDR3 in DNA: TGTGCCAGCAGCAGAGAGGGGCTGGATCGGAACACCATATATTTT. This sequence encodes CASSREGLDRNTIYF. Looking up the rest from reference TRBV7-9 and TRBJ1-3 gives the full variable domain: DTGVSQNPRHKITKRGQNVTFRCDPISEHNRLYWYRQTLGQGPEFLTYFQNEAQLEKSRLLSDRFSAERPKGSFSTLEIQRTEQGDSAMYLCASSREGLDRNTIYFGEGSWLTVV.

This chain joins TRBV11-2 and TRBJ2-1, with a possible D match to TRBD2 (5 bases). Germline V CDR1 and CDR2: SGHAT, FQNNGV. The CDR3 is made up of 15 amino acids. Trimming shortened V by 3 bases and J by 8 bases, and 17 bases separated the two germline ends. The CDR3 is CASSFPQAGFDEQFF. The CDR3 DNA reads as TGTGCCAGCAGCTTCCCCCAGGCGGGTTTCGATGAGCAGTTCTTC.

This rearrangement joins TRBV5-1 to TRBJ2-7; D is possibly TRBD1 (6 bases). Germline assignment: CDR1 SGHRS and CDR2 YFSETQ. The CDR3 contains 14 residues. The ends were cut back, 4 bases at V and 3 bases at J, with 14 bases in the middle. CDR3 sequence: CASSDLQGSYEQYF. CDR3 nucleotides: TGCGCCAGCAGCGACCTACAGGGTAGCTACGAGCAGTACTTC.

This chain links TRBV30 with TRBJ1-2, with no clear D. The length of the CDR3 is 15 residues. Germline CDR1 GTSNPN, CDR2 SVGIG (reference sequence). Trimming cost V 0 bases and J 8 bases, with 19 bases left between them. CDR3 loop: CAWSVRDGLAVGYTF. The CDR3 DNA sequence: TGTGCCTGGAGTGTACGAGACGGACTGGCGGTAGGCTACACCTTC.

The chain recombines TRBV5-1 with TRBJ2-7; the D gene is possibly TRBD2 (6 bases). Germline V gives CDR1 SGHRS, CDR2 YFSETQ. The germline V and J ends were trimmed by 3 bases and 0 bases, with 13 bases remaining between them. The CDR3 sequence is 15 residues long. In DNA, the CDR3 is TGCGCCAGCAGCTGGACGGGACTTTACTCCTACGAGCAGTACTTC. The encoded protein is CASSWTGLYSYEQYF.

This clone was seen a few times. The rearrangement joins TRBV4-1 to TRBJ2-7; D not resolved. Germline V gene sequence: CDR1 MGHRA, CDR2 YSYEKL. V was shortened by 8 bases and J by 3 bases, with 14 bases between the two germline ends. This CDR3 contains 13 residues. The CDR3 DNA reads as TGCGCCAGCCGCGGCCTCGGACGCTACGAGCAGTACTTC. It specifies CASRGLGRYEQYF.

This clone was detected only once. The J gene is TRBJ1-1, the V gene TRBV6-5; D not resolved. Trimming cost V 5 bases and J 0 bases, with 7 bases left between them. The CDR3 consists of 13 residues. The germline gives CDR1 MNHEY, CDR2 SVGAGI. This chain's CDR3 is CASSRNMNTEAFF. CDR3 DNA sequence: TGTGCCAGCAGTAGAAACATGAACACTGAAGCTTTCTTT.

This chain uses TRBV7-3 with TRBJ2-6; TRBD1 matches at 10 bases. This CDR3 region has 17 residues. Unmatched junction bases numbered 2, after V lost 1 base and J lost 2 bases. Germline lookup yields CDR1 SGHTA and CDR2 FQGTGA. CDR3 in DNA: TGTGCCAGCAGCTTAAAGACAGGGGGCACTGGGGCCAACGTCCTGACTTTC. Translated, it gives CASSLKTGGTGANVLTF. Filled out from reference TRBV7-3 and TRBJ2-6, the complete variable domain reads GAGVSQTPSNKVTEKGKYVELRCDPISGHTALYWYRQSLGQGPEFLIYFQGTGAADDSGLPNDRFFAVRPEGSVSTLKIQRTERGDSAVYLCASSLKTGGTGANVLTFGAGSRLTVL.

Written as DNA, the CDR3 is TGTGCCAGTAGCAGGGGGGCAGCCGATGAAGCTTTCTTT. Encoded protein: CASSRGAADEAFF. The V call is TRBV19, the J call TRBJ1-1; 7 bases line up with TRBD1. The ends lost 6 bases at V and 7 bases at J; junction bases unmatched: 8. The germline V gene encodes CDR1 LNHDA and CDR2 SQIVND (reference sequence). CDR3 length: 13 residues.

The CDR3 DNA follows: TGTGCCAGCAGTTTTGGTGTTGGGGGGGTAAATAGCTATGGCTACACCTTC. Its protein is CASSFGVGGVNSYGYTF. This chain joins TRBV2 and TRBJ1-2; tentative D call: TRBD1 (5 bases). Trimming shortened V by 5 bases and J by 4 bases, and 23 bases separated the two germline ends. Germline-derived CDR1 and CDR2 are SNHLY and FYNNEI. The CDR3 is 17 residues long.

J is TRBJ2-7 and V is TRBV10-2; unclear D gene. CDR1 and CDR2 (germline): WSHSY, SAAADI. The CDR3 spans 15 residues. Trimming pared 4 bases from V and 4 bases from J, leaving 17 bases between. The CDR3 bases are TGCGCCAGCAGTGTGACCGATAGGGTAGGTTACGAGCAGTACTTC. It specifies CASSVTDRVGYEQYF.

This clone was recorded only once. The CDR3 bases are TGTGCCAGCAGCTTAATAGGGCCACAAGAGACCCAGTACTTC. It yields the protein CASSLIGPQETQYF. The chain has TRBV11-2 and TRBJ2-5; D is uncertain. V lost 2 bases, J lost 2 bases, and 9 bases lay in between. This CDR3 region has 14 residues. Germline lookup yields CDR1 SGHAT and CDR2 FQNNGV. Combining the CDR3 with reference TRBV11-2 and TRBJ2-5 gives the whole variable domain EAGVAQSPRYKIIEKRQSVAFWCNPISGHATLYWYQQILGQGPKLLIQFQNNGVVDDSQLPKDRFSAERLKGVDSTLKIQPAKLEDSAVYLCASSLIGPQETQYFGPGTRLLVL.

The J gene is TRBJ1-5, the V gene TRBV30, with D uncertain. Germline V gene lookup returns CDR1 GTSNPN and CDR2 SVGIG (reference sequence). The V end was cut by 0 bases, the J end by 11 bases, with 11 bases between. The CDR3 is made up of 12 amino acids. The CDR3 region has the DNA TGTGCCTGGAGTGTAAATGGCGGGGCCCAGCATTTT. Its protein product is CAWSVNGGAQHF.

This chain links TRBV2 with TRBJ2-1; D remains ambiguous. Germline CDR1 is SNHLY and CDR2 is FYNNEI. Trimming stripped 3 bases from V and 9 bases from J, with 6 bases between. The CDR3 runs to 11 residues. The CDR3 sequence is CASSDWGEQFF. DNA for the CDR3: TGTGCCAGCAGTGACTGGGGTGAGCAGTTCTTC. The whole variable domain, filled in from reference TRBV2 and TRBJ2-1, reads EPEVTQTPSHQVTQMGQEVILRCVPISNHLYFYWYRQILGQKVEFLVSFYNNEISEKSEIFDDQFSVERPDGSNFTLKIRSTKLEDSAMYFCASSDWGEQFFGPGTRLTVL.

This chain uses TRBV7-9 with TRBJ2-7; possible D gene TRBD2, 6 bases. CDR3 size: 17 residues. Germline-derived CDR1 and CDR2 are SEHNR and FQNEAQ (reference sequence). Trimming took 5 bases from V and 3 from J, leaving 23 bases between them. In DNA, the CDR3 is TGTGCCAGCAGCGTCGCTACGACTAGGAGTCGTGTCTACGAGCAGTACTTC. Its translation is CASSVATTRSRVYEQYF.

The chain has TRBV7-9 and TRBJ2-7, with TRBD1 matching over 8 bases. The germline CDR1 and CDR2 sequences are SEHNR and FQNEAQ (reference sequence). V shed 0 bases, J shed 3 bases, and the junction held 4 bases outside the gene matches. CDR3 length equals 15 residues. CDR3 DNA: TGTGCCAGCAGCTTAGCAGAGGACAGGGACTACGAGCAGTACTTC. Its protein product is CASSLAEDRDYEQYF.

DNA for the CDR3: TGTGCCAGCAGTCCACATCCCGGGGAATTCATGAACACTGAAGCTTTCTTT. This sequence encodes CASSPHPGEFMNTEAFF. The chain couples TRBV25-1 to TRBJ1-1; D is unresolved. CDR1 and CDR2 (germline): MGHDK, SYGVNS. V lost 5 bases to trimming and J lost 0 bases, with 19 bases between them. The CDR3 covers 17 residues.

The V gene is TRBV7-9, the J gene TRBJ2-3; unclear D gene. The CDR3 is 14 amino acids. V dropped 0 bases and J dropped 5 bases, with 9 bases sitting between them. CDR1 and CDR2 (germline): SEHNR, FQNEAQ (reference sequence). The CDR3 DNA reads TGTGCCAGCAGCTTAGCTCCAGGCGGAGATACGCAGTATTTT. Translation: CASSLAPGGDTQYF.

CDR3 coding DNA: TGTGCCAGCTCCACTGAGTTCAACTATGGCTACACCTTC. It encodes CASSTEFNYGYTF. V gene TRBV18 combines with J gene TRBJ1-2; D is undetermined. The V end was cut by 6 bases, the J end by 2 bases, with 10 bases between. The V gene's germline CDR1 is KGHSH and CDR2 LQKENI. The CDR3 consists of 13 residues. The variable domain in full, completed from reference TRBV18 and TRBJ1-2, reads NAGVMQNPRHLVRRRGQEARLRCSPMKGHSHVYWYRQLPEEGLKFMVYLQKENIIDESGMPKERFSAEFPKEGPSILRIQQVVRGDSAAYFCASSTEFNYGYTFGSGTRLTVV.

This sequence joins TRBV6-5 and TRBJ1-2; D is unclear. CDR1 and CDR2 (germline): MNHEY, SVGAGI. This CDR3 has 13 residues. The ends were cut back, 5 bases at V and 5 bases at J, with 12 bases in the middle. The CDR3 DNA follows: TGTGCCAGCAGTCCTCGACCCTTATATGGCTACACCTTC. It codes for CASSPRPLYGYTF.

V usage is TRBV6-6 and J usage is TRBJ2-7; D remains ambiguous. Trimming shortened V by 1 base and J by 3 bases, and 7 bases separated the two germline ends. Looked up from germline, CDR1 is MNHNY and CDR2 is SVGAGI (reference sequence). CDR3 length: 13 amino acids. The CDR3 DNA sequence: TGTGCCAGCAGTTACTTCTTAGGCTACGAGCAGTACTTC. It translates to CASSYFLGYEQYF.

CDR3 sequence: CASSELSDANTEAFF. DNA of the CDR3: TGTGCCAGCAGTGAACTCTCCGATGCGAACACTGAAGCTTTCTTT. V gene TRBV25-1 combines with J gene TRBJ1-1; D is unresolved. This CDR3 spans 15 amino acids. Trimming removed 2 bases from V and 1 base from J, with 11 bases in between. Germline CDR1 is MGHDK and CDR2 is SYGVNS.